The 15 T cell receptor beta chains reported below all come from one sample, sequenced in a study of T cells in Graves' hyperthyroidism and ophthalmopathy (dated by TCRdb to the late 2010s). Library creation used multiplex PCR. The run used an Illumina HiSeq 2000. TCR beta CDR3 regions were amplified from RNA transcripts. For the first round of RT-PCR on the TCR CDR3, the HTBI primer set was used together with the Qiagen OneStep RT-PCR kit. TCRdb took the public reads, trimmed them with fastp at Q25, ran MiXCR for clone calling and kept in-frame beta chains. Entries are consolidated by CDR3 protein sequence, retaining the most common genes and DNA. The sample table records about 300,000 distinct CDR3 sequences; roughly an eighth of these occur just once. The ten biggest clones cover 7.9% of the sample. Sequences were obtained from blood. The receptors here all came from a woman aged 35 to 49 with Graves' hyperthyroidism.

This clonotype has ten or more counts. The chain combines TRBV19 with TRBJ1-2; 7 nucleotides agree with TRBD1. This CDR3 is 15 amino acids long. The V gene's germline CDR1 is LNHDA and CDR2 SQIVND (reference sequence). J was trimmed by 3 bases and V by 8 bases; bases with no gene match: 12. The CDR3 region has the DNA TGTGCCAGTTCCCCCGCACAGGGGCGCTACTATGGCTACACCTTC. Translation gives CASSPAQGRYYGYTF.

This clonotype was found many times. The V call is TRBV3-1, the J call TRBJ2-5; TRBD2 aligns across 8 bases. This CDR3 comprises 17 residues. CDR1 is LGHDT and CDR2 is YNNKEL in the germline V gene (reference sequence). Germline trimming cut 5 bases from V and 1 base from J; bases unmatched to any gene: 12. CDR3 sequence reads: CASSSWGSGTVQETQYF. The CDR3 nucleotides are TGTGCCAGCAGCTCCTGGGGTAGCGGGACCGTCCAAGAGACCCAGTACTTC.

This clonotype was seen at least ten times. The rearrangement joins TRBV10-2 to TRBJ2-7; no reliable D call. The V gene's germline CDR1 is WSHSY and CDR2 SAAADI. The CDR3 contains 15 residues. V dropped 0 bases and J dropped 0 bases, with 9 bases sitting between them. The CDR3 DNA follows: TGCGCCAGCAGTGAGTCCCCAGGATACTCCTACGAGCAGTACTTC. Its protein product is CASSESPGYSYEQYF.

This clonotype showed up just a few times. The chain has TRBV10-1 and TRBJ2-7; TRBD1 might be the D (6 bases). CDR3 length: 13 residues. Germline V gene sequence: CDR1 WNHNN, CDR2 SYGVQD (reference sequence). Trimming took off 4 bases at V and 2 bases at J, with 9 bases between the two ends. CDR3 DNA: TGCGCCAGCAGTGCACAGGGACCCTACGAGCAGTACTTC. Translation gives CASSAQGPYEQYF.

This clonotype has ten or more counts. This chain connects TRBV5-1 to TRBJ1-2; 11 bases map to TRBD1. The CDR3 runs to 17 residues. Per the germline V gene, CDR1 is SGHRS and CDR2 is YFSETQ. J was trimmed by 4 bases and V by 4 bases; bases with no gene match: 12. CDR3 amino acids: CASSLGQGAQVGYGYTF. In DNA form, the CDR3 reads TGCGCCAGCAGCCTTGGACAGGGGGCGCAGGTCGGCTATGGCTACACCTTC.

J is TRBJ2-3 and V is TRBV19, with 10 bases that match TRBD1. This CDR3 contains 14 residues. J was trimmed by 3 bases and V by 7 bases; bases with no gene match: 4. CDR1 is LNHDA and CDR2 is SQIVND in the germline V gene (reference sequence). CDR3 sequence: CASKRQGATDTQYF. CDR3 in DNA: TGTGCCAGTAAGAGACAGGGGGCAACAGATACGCAGTATTTT.

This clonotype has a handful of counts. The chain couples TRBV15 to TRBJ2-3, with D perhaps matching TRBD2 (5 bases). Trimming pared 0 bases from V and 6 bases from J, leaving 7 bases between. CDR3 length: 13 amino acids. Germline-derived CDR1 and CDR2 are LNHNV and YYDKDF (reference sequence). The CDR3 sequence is CATSRDSGDTQYF. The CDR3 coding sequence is TGTGCCACCAGCAGAGATTCGGGGGATACGCAGTATTTT. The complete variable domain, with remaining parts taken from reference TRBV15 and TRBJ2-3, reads DAMVIQNPRYQVTQFGKPVTLSCSQTLNHNVMYWYQQKSSQAPKLLFHYYDKDFNNEADTPDNFQSRRPNTSFCFLDIRSPGLGDTAMYLCATSRDSGDTQYFGPGTRLTVL.

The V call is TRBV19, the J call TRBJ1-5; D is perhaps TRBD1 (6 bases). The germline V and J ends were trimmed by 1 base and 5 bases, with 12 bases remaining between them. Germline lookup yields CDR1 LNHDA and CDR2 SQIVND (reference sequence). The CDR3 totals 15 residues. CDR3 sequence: CASSIVGGADQPQHF. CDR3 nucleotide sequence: TGTGCCAGTAGTATAGTCGGGGGGGCGGATCAGCCCCAGCATTTT. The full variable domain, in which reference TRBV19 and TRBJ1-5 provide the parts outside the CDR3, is DGGITQSPKYLFRKEGQNVTLSCEQNLNHDAMYWYRQDPGQGLRLIYYSQIVNDFQKGDIAEGYSVSREKKESFPLTVTSAQKNPTAFYLCASSIVGGADQPQHFGDGTRLSIL.

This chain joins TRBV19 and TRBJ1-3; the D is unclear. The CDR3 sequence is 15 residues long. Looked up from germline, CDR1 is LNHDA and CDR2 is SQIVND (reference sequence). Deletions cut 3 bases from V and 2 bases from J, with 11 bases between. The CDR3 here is CASSISRGTGNTIYF. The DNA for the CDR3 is TGTGCCAGTAGTATTTCCCGGGGAACTGGAAACACCATATATTTT.

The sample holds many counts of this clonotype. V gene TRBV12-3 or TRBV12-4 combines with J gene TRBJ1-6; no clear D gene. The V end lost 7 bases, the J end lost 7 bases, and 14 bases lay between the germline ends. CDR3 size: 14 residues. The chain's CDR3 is CASTKDGRNSPLHF. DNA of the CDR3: TGTGCCAGCACCAAGGACGGGAGAAATTCACCCCTCCACTTT.

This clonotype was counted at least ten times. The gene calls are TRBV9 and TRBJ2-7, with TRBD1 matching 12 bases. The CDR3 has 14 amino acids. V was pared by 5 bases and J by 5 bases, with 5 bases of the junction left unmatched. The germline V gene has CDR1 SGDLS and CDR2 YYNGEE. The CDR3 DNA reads TGTGCCAGCAGTCGGGACAGGGGGCTTGACGAGCAGTACTTC. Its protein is CASSRDRGLDEQYF.

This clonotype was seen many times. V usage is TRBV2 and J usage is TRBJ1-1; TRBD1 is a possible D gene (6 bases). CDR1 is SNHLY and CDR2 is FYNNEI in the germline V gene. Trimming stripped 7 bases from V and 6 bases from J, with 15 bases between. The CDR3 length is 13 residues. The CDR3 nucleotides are TGTGCCAGCAAGAAAGACAGGATACCTGAAGCTTTCTTT. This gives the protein CASKKDRIPEAFF.

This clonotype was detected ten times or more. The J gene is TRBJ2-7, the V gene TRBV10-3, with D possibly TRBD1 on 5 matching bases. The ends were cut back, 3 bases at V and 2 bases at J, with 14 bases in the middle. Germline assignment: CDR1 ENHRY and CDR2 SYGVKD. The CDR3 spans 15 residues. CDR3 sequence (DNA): TGTGCCATCAGTGACCAGGGTCTAGGCGCCTACGAGCAGTACTTC. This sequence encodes CAISDQGLGAYEQYF.

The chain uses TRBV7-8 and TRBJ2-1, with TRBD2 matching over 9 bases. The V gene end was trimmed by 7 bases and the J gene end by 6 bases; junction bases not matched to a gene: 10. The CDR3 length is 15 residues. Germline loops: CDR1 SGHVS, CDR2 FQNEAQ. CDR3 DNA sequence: TGTGCCAGCACCAGCTGGCTAGCGGGACTCAATGAGCAGTTCTTC. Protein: CASTSWLAGLNEQFF.

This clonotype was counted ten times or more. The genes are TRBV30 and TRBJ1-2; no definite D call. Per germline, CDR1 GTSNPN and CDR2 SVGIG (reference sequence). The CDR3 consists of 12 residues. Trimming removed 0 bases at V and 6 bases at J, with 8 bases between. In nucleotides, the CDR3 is TGTGCCTGGAGTGTACCTGGCGATGGCTACACCTTC. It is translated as CAWSVPGDGYTF. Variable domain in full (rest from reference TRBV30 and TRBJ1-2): SQTIHQWPATLVQPVGSPLSLECTVEGTSNPNLYWYRQAAGRGLQLLFYSVGIGQISSEVPQNLSASRPQDRQFILSSKKLLLSDSGFYLCAWSVPGDGYTFGSGTRLTVV.